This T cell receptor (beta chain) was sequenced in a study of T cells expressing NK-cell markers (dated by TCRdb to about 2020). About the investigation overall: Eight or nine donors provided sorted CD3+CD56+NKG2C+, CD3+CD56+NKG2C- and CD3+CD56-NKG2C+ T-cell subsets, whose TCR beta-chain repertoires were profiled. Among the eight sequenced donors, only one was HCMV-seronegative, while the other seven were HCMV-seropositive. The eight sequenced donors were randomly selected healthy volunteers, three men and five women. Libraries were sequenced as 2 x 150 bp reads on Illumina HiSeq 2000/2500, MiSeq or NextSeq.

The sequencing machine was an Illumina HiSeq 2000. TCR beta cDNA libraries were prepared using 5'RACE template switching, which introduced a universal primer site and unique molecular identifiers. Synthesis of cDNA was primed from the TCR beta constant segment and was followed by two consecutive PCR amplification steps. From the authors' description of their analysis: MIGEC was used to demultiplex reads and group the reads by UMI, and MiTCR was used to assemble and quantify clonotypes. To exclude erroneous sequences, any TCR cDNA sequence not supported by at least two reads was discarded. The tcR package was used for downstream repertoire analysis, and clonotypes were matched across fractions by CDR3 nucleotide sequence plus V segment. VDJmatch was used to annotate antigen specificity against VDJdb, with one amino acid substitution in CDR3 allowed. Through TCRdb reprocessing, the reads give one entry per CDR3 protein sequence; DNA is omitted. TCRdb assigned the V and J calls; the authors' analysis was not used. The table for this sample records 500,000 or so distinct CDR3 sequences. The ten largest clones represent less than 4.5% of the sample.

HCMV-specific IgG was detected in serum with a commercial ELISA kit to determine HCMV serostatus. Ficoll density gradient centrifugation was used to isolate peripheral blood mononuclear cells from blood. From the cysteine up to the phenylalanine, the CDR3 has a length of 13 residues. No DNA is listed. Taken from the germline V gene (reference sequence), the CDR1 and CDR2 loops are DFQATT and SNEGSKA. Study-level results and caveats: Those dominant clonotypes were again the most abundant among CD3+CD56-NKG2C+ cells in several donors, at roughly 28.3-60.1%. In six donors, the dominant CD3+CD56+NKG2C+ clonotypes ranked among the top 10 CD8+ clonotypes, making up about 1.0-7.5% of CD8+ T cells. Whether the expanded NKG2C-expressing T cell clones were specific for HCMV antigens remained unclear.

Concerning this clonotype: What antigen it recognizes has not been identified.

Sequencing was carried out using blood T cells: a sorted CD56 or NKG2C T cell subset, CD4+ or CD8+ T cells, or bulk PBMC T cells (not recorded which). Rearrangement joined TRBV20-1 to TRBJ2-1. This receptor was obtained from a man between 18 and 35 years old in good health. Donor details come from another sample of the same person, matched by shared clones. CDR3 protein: CSAADRNDNEQFF.